These 32 T cell receptor beta chains were sequenced from one sample in a study of cytomegalovirus exposure and HLA in healthy donors. The PCR contained 60 Vbeta and 13 Jbeta primers. The data were produced by immunoSEQ multiplex PCR, yet TCRdb's version contains in-frame clones alone and is incomplete. The sample has 250,000 to 350,000 clones; 75% to 90% are singletons. Sequencing input: PBMCs. All receptors derive from a middle-aged man in good health and CMV-seropositive.

V gene TRBV27 combines with J gene TRBJ2-3; the D gene is possibly TRBD1 (6 bases). Germline CDR1 MNHEY, CDR2 SMNVEV (reference sequence). Trimming took off 0 bases at V and 1 base at J, with 11 bases between the two ends. The CDR3 runs 16 residues. CDR3 DNA: TGTGCCAGCAGTTTATCAGGCAGGGGAGGCACAGATACGCAGTATTTT. It is translated as CASSLSGRGGTDTQYF.

V usage is TRBV28 and J usage is TRBJ2-2, with TRBD2 identical over 8 bases. CDR3 length: 15 residues. Per germline, CDR1 MDHEN and CDR2 SYDVKM. V lost 4 bases, J lost 1 base, and 2 bases stayed unmatched. CDR3 DNA: TGTGCCAGCAGTTCCGGGGGGGAGAACACCGGGGAGCTGTTTTTT. It specifies CASSSGGENTGELFF. Filled out from reference TRBV28 and TRBJ2-2, the complete variable domain reads DVKVTQSSRYLVKRTGEKVFLECVQDMDHENMFWYRQDPGLGLRLIYFSYDVKMKEKGDIPEGYSVSREKKERFSLILESASTNQTSMYLCASSSGGENTGELFFGEGSRLTVL.

The chain is built from TRBV9 and TRBJ1-2, with 12 bases matching TRBD1. This CDR3 is built from 13 residues. The trim removed 4 bases at V and 9 bases at J, leaving 4 bases unmatched. Germline lookup yields CDR1 SGDLS and CDR2 YYNGEE. The CDR3 spells CASSLGTGGSYTF. Written as DNA, the CDR3 is TGTGCCAGCAGCCTGGGGACAGGGGGCAGCTACACCTTC.

This sequence joins TRBV27 and TRBJ2-7; D is possibly TRBD1 (5 bases). Germline loops: CDR1 MNHEY, CDR2 SMNVEV (reference sequence). This CDR3 has 13 amino acids. The V and J ends lost 6 bases and 2 bases respectively, with 11 bases between them. The CDR3 loop reads CASSPDMTYEQYF. CDR3 coding DNA: TGTGCCAGCAGCCCGGACATGACCTACGAGCAGTACTTC.

The J gene is TRBJ1-2, the V gene TRBV4-1; 8 nucleotides line up with TRBD1. The germline V gene encodes CDR1 MGHRA and CDR2 YSYEKL. V shed 3 bases, J shed 7 bases, and the junction held 7 bases outside the gene matches. The CDR3 sequence is 14 residues long. The CDR3 DNA sequence: TGCGCCAGCAGCCAGCACAGACAGGGGCTTGGCTACACCTTC. It specifies CASSQHRQGLGYTF.

The chain has TRBV11-2 and TRBJ2-5, with 9 bases fitting TRBD2. CDR3 length: 14 residues. The germline V gene encodes CDR1 SGHAT and CDR2 FQNNGV. V dropped 8 bases and J dropped 1; count of bases not matched to a gene: 5. CDR3 DNA sequence: TGTGCCAGCCGGCGGGAGGGCCGCCAAGAGACCCAGTACTTC. Translation gives CASRREGRQETQYF.

The CDR3 DNA is TGTGCCAGCAGCTTGGAACGGGGTCGGACTAGCGGGACCAACAATGAGCAGTTCTTC. This codes for CASSLERGRTSGTNNEQFF. The rearrangement links TRBV5-4 to TRBJ2-1; 12 nucleotides line up with TRBD2. Germline V gene sequence: CDR1 SGHNT, CDR2 YYREEE (reference sequence). With V trimmed by 0 bases and J by 5 bases, 12 bases remained unmatched. This CDR3 region has 19 residues.

The chain combines TRBV28 with TRBJ2-3; TRBD2 agrees at 11 bases. The V gene's germline CDR1 is MDHEN and CDR2 SYDVKM. The ends lost 10 bases at V and 5 bases at J; junction bases unmatched: 5. This CDR3 is built from 13 residues. CDR3 protein: CATAGLAEDTQYF. Written as DNA, the CDR3 is TGTGCCACCGCGGGACTAGCGGAAGATACGCAGTATTTT.

The chain is built from TRBV19 and TRBJ1-5; TRBD1 matches at 10 bases. The CDR3 totals 15 residues. Germline CDR1 LNHDA, CDR2 SQIVND (reference sequence). V dropped 10 bases and J dropped 4; count of bases not matched to a gene: 10. The CDR3 is CATLGQGVLNQPQHF. For the CDR3, the DNA is TGTGCCACCCTAGGACAGGGGGTTTTGAATCAGCCCCAGCATTTT.

V gene TRBV7-3 combines with J gene TRBJ2-1; 13 bases are a match to TRBD2. Looked up from germline, CDR1 is SGHTA and CDR2 is FQGTGA. The V gene end was trimmed by 2 bases and the J gene end by 4 bases; junction bases not matched to a gene: 2. The CDR3 consists of 16 residues. In nucleotides, the CDR3 is TGTGCCAGCAGCTTAGAGGGACTAGCGGGATACAATGAGCAGTTCTTC. It yields the protein CASSLEGLAGYNEQFF.

This chain joins TRBV27 and TRBJ2-7; D perhaps matches TRBD1 (5 bases). V lost 3 bases, J lost 6 bases, and 12 bases lay in between. CDR1 is MNHEY and CDR2 is SMNVEV in the germline V gene (reference sequence). This CDR3 is 13 amino acids long. The CDR3 is CASSLGRVGEQYF. The CDR3 DNA sequence: TGTGCCAGCAGTTTGGGCAGGGTTGGCGAGCAGTACTTC.

The CDR3 protein is CASSQGVRSNQPQHF. The CDR3 DNA follows: TGTGCCAGTAGTCAGGGGGTACGGAGCAATCAGCCCCAGCATTTT. This sequence joins TRBV19 and TRBJ1-5; 7 bases map to TRBD1. CDR1 LNHDA and CDR2 SQIVND come from the germline V gene (reference sequence). CDR3 size: 15 residues. V trimming: 5 bases; J trimming: 1 base; junction bases outside the gene matches: 5.

The chain joins TRBV7-3 to TRBJ2-5; 13 nucleotides match TRBD2. The CDR3 length is 15 residues. From germline, CDR1 is SGHTA and CDR2 FQGTGA. V trimming: 4 bases; J trimming: 4 bases; junction bases outside the gene matches: 3. CDR3 DNA: TGTGCCAGCAGCTCCAGACTAGCGGGAGGAGAGACCCAGTACTTC. Amino acid sequence: CASSSRLAGGETQYF.

This chain connects TRBV11-2 to TRBJ2-5; D is perhaps TRBD2 (6 bases). This CDR3 spans 14 amino acids. V lost 5 bases to trimming and J lost 5 bases, with 15 bases between them. From germline, CDR1 is SGHAT and CDR2 FQNNGV. CDR3 residues: CASSRDLGWETQYF. The CDR3 nucleotides read TGTGCCAGCAGCCGGGACTTGGGGTGGGAGACCCAGTACTTC.

This chain joins TRBV4-1 and TRBJ2-7, with D perhaps matching TRBD2 (5 bases). Trimming removed 6 bases from V and 1 base from J, with 10 bases in between. The CDR3 has 13 amino acids. Germline CDR1 and CDR2: MGHRA and YSYEKL. As DNA, the CDR3 is TGCGCCAGCAGAGGATCGGGATCCTACGAGCAGTACTTC. Translation: CASRGSGSYEQYF.

The chain recombines TRBV4-2 with TRBJ2-7, with D tentatively TRBD1 (6 bases). Per the germline V gene, CDR1 is LGHNA and CDR2 is YNFKEQ. The CDR3 spans 15 residues. Trimming cost V 2 bases and J 3 bases, with 14 bases left between them. CDR3: CASSQTVTGYYEQYF. CDR3 DNA sequence: TGTGCCAGCAGCCAAACCGTAACAGGGTACTACGAGCAGTACTTC.

The rearrangement links TRBV29-1 to TRBJ2-5, with TRBD2 identical over 8 bases. This CDR3 has 16 residues. V was pared by 4 bases and J by 1 base, with 11 bases of the junction left unmatched. Per germline, CDR1 SQVTM and CDR2 ANQGSEA. Here the CDR3 DNA reads TGCAGCGTTGGGGGCCTTCGGCGGGAGGTCCAAGAGACCCAGTACTTC. It specifies CSVGGLRREVQETQYF. The full variable domain, completed using reference TRBV29-1 and TRBJ2-5, is SAVISQKPSRDICQRGTSLTIQCQVDSQVTMMFWYRQQPGQSLTLIATANQGSEATYESGFVIDKFPISRPNLTFSTLTVSNMSPEDSSIYLCSVGGLRREVQETQYFGPGTRLLVL.

The gene calls are TRBV4-1 and TRBJ1-1; D possibly corresponds to TRBD1 (6 bases). The length of the CDR3 is 15 residues. Germline CDR1 and CDR2: MGHRA and YSYEKL. V was trimmed by 2 bases and J by 1 base, leaving 11 bases between them. The CDR3 DNA sequence: TGCGCCAGCAGCCAACCGGGACACCAGAACACTGAAGCTTTCTTT. It codes for CASSQPGHQNTEAFF.

The CDR3 reads CASSPTGRVGQPQHF. CDR3 nucleotide sequence: TGTGCCAGCAGCCCCACCGGCAGGGTGGGACAGCCCCAGCATTTT. The rearrangement links TRBV28 to TRBJ1-5, with D perhaps matching TRBD1 (5 bases). The CDR3 sequence is 15 residues long. The germline gives CDR1 MDHEN, CDR2 SYDVKM. V was pared by 6 bases and J by 7 bases, with 19 bases between.

The rearrangement links TRBV7-9 to TRBJ2-2; 9 bases fit TRBD1. J gave up 6 bases and V 5 bases, and 13 bases lay outside the gene matches. Germline V CDR1 and CDR2: SEHNR, FQNEAQ (reference sequence). CDR3 size: 17 residues. The CDR3 coding sequence is TGTGCCAGCAGCCCCTGGTCCGGGACAGGGTTTCCCGGGGAGCTGTTTTTT. This translates into CASSPWSGTGFPGELFF.

This clone was recorded only once. This chain connects TRBV19 to TRBJ2-1, with 7 nucleotides matching TRBD2. CDR1 LNHDA and CDR2 SQIVND come from the germline V gene (reference sequence). The V gene end was trimmed by 3 bases and the J gene end by 9 bases; junction bases not matched to a gene: 11. CDR3 length equals 15 residues. The CDR3 region has the DNA TGTGCCAGTAGTATCCGCAGTTCCACGGGAGGTGAGCAGTTCTTC. Translated, it gives CASSIRSSTGGEQFF.

The V and J genes are TRBV7-2 and TRBJ2-5; 9 nucleotides line up with TRBD2. J lost 4 bases, V lost 5 bases, and 11 bases had no gene match. The germline V gene encodes CDR1 SGHTA and CDR2 FQGNSA. There are 16 residues in the CDR3. This chain's CDR3 is CASSPGVGLATETQYF. CDR3 sequence (DNA): TGTGCCAGCAGCCCGGGGGTGGGACTAGCAACAGAGACCCAGTACTTC.

The gene calls are TRBV18 and TRBJ2-1, with a possible D match to TRBD1 (5 bases). Trimming shortened V by 1 base and J by 10 bases, and 11 bases separated the two germline ends. Germline V lookup: CDR1 KGHSH, CDR2 LQKENI. The CDR3 is 13 residues long. CDR3 in amino acids: CASSPLTDLEQFF. The CDR3 DNA reads as TGTGCCAGCTCACCACTGACAGACCTAGAGCAGTTCTTC.

The chain uses TRBV28 and TRBJ2-5, with D possibly TRBD1 on 6 matching bases. The end of the DNA aligns better with TRBJ2-7, so the J call may be wrong. This CDR3 comprises 18 residues. Germline V gene data show CDR1 as MDHEN and CDR2 as SYDVKM. Here the CDR3 DNA reads TGTGCCAGCAGTTCGGAGGAGCAGGGGAGCTGGCCCCCCTACGAGCAGTACTTC. This encodes CASSSEEQGSWPPYEQYF.

The chain uses TRBV30 and TRBJ2-4, with D possibly matching TRBD1 (6 bases). Germline CDR1 reads GTSNPN; CDR2 reads SVGIG (reference sequence). The CDR3 contains 14 residues. Trimming stripped 6 bases from V and 0 bases from J, with 12 bases between. The CDR3 protein is CACNQGLAKNIQYF. The CDR3 DNA reads TGTGCCTGTAACCAGGGGTTAGCCAAAAACATTCAGTACTTC.

The chain is built from TRBV6-6 and TRBJ1-5; D is unclear. The V and J ends lost 7 bases and 4 bases respectively, with 14 bases between them. The CDR3 runs 14 residues. In germline, CDR1 is MNHNY, CDR2 SVGAGI (reference sequence). The chain's CDR3 is CASTPRVGNQPQHF. DNA of the CDR3: TGTGCCAGCACTCCCCGGGTAGGAAATCAGCCCCAGCATTTT.

The J gene is TRBJ1-4, the V gene TRBV7-9; tentative D call: TRBD1 (5 bases). Germline V gives CDR1 SEHNR, CDR2 FQNEAQ (reference sequence). The length of the CDR3 is 19 residues. With 6 bases removed from V and 2 bases from J, the gap between germline ends came to 25 bases. The CDR3 DNA sequence: TGTGCCAGCAGTCTGGACCTCGGAAGGGGCGGTGGGACTAATGAAAAACTGTTTTTT. This codes for CASSLDLGRGGGTNEKLFF.

The V call is TRBV29-1, the J call TRBJ1-1; no definite D call. V lost 4 bases to trimming and J lost 0 bases, with 9 bases between them. The CDR3 totals 13 residues. Germline values: CDR1 SQVTM, CDR2 ANQGSEA. CDR3 region: CSVGVSMNTEAFF. Written as DNA, the CDR3 is TGCAGCGTTGGTGTCAGTATGAACACTGAAGCTTTCTTT.

This clone was seen a handful of times. This sequence joins TRBV19 and TRBJ2-1, with D possibly being TRBD2 (6 bases). Germline CDR1 is LNHDA and CDR2 is SQIVND (reference sequence). V gave up 0 bases and J gave up 0 bases, with 15 bases separating them. This CDR3 is 18 amino acids long. CDR3 protein: CASSIELLARSSYNEQFF. The CDR3 nucleotides are TGTGCCAGTAGTATAGAACTTCTAGCGAGAAGCTCCTACAATGAGCAGTTCTTC.

The DNA for the CDR3 is TGTGCCAGCAGCTCTCAAGACAGGGGGCCGGCAGATACGCAGTATTTT. This encodes CASSSQDRGPADTQYF. The gene calls are TRBV7-9 and TRBJ2-3; 10 bases are a match to TRBD1. V lost 4 bases and J lost 4; bases outside the gene matches: 8. CDR1 is SEHNR, CDR2 FQNEAQ, per germline (reference sequence). CDR3 size: 16 residues.

The chain uses TRBV30 and TRBJ2-3, with 9 bases matching TRBD2. Losses at the gene ends were 0 bases for V and 4 bases for J; bases not matched to a gene: 2. CDR3 length equals 14 residues. CDR1 and CDR2 (germline): GTSNPN, SVGIG (reference sequence). The CDR3: CAWSVAGGSDTQYF. The CDR3 coding sequence is TGTGCCTGGAGTGTAGCGGGGGGATCAGATACGCAGTATTTT.

The chain recombines TRBV7-8 with TRBJ2-1; maybe TRBD2 (5 bases). Germline V gives CDR1 SGHVS, CDR2 FQNEAQ. Trimming left V 0 bases short and J 9 bases short, with 9 bases between. The CDR3 is 13 amino acids. CDR3 nucleotide sequence: TGTGCCAGCAGCTTAGCGACGGGGATTGAGCAGTTCTTC. It translates to CASSLATGIEQFF.